This TCR beta chain was sequenced during a study of blood T cells in healthy people across ages. The CDR3 contains 16 residues. From germline, CDR1 is MDHEN and CDR2 SYDVKM. V dropped 1 base and J dropped 4; count of bases not matched to a gene: 3. Notes on the study in general: Among T cells, TCR beta diversity per million cells dropped roughly linearly as age rose. More naive CD4+ cells and higher diversity marked long-lived donors relative to aged donors.

A J-beta primer mix and a sample-barcoded 5' primer were used in a second PCR of roughly 6 to 12 cycles. Each CDR3 protein is one row after TCRdb ran MiXCR on the 5' RACE reads. The sample shows 730,000 or so distinct CDR3 sequences, roughly 45% of them seen only once. In the case of this clonotype: Antigen: not known.

J is TRBJ1-6 and V is TRBV28, with 8 bases that match TRBD1. The receptor was isolated from a woman aged 55-69 years in good health. Specimen: blood. The CDR3 DNA is TGTGCCAGCAGTTTATTGACAGGGGCTTATAATTCACCCCTCCACTTT. It encodes CASSLLTGAYNSPLHF.